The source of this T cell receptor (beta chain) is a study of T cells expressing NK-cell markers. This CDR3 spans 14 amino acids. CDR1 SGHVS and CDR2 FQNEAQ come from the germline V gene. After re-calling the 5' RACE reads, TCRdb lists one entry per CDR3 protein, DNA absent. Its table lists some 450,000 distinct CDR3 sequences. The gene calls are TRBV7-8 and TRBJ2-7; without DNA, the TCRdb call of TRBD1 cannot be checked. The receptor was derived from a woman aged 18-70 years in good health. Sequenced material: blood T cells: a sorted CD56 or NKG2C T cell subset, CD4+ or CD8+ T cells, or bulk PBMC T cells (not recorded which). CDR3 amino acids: CASSSSPLFNEQYF. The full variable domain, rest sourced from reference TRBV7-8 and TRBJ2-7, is GAGVSQSPRYKVAKRGQDVALRCDPISGHVSLFWYQQALGQGPEFLTYFQNEAQLDKSGLPSDRFFAERPEGSVSTLKIQRTQQEDSAVYLCASSSSPLFNEQYFGPGTRLTVT.